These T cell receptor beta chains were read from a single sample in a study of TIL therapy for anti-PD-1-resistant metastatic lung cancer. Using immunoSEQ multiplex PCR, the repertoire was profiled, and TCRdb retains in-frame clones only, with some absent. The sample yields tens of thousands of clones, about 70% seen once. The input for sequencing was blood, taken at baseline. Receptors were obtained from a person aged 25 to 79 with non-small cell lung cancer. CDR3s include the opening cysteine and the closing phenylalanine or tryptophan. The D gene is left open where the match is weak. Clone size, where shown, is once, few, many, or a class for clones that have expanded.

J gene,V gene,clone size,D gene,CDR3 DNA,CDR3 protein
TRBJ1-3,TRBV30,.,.,TGTGCCTGGGGGGACGGTTTCTCTGGAAACACCATATATTTT,CAWGDGFSGNTIYF
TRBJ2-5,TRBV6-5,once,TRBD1,TGTGCCAGCAGTCTGACAGGGGGCGCCGAGACCCAGTACTTC,CASSLTGGAETQYF
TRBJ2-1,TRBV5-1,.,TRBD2,TGCGCCAGCAGCTTGGGCGGGAGCGCCTACAATGAGCAGTTCTTC,CASSLGGSAYNEQFF
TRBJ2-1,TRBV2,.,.,TGTGCCAGCAGTGAGGAGCCAAGCTCCTACAATGAGCAGTTCTTC,CASSEEPSSYNEQFF
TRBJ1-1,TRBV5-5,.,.,TGTGCCAGCAGCTTGTCAGGGGCTGACACTGAAGCTTTCTTT,CASSLSGADTEAFF
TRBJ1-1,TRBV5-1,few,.,TGCGCCAGCAAGGGGGTCCTTAACACTGAAGCTTTCTTT,CASKGVLNTEAFF
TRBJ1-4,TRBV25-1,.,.,TGTGCCAGCAGTGAATATAAGAACGCCGATAATGAAAAACTGTTTTTT,CASSEYKNADNEKLFF
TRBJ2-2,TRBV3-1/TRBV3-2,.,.,TGTGCCAGCAGCCAAGGTTCCCCGGGGGCCGGGGAGCTGTTTTTT,CASSQGSPGAGELFF
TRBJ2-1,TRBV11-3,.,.,TGTGCCAGCAGCTTAGTAGCCAGCTCCTACAATGAGCAGTTCTTC,CASSLVASSYNEQFF
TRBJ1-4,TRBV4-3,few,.,TGCGCCAGCAGCCACCCTTGGGCGGGGGAAAATGAAAAACTGTTTTTT,CASSHPWAGENEKLFF
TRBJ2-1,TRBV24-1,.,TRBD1,TGTGCCACCAGTGATTTGGCGACCGGGACAGACTACAATGAGCAGTTCTTC,CATSDLATGTDYNEQFF
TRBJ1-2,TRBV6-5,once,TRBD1,TGTGCCAGCAGCTTCTCCGTCAGGGGGGGCTATGGCTACACCTTC,CASSFSVRGGYGYTF
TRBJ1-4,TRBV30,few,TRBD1,TGTGCGCTGGACTCACGGGACAGGGGTATGGAAAAACTGTTTTTT,CALDSRDRGMEKLFF
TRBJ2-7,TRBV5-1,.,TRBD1,TGCGCCAGCAGCCAAACAGGGGTAATCGGGTACTTC,CASSQTGVIGYF
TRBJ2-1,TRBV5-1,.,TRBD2,TGCGCCAGCAGCCCGCAGGGGGCTAGCGGGAGTAATGAGCAGTTCTTC,CASSPQGASGSNEQFF